This paragraph covers one T cell receptor beta chain sequence. Its binding antigen is unknown. No much larger clone exists at a distance of one base, and base qualities are not known. Using the deep immunoSEQ assay, multiplex PCR amplified TCR CDR3 regions from genomic DNA. Extracted genomic DNA from each cell subset was distributed evenly across all wells of several immunoSEQ 96-well plates, and each plate was treated as a replicate. For sorted subsets, approximately 200 ng of genomic DNA, equivalent to around 29,000 T cell genomes, went into each replicate PCR. Purified libraries were quantified with a Qubit 3.0 fluorometer, sized on a Bioanalyzer 2100, and re-quantified with the KAPA Library Quantification kit. A separate single-read 150-cycle Illumina NextSeq 550 flow cell was used to sequence each immunoSEQ 96-well plate. As for the original processing: Because only junctional sequences without quality scores were contained in the immunoSEQ output, filtering matching that applied to full-length reads could not be performed. To assign V/J genes and CDR3, sequences were annotated against IMGT germline references using PyIR, a Python wrapper for IgBLAST v1.9. Reads with weak V/J assignments (E-value above 1e-6), missing CDR3, stop codons, out-of-frame junctions, or ambiguous translated residues were removed. V3J clonotypes were defined by identical inferred V gene, J gene, and CDR3 amino acid sequence. Percentage overlap between repertoires was computed as shared unique clonotypes divided by the size of the smaller repertoire. Repertoire richness was assessed with RTK rarefaction, the Chao1 estimator, and Recon v2.1 estimates of unobserved clonotypes. Generation probabilities were computed with OLGA for all TCRbeta clonotypes obtained by the gDNA method from several donors. This immuneACCESS table, as held by TCRdb, lists in-frame sequences with V and J called but not all clones. Of the missing ones, under half trace to an unresolved V gene in checked studies; the others have no known cause. The V and J calls and clone size are taken from that table; D and trimming were inferred from the DNA. The sample table shows some 1,400,000 clones, and roughly 96% are seen once. Jointly, the top ten make up over 1% of the sample.

The data were obtained in a study of shared clonotypes between healthy human individuals (dated by TCRdb to the early 2020s). With respect to the entire study: The cohort included three men and a couple of women between 18 and 49 years of age. For each donor, CD4 naive and CD4 memory were each given three plates, CD8 naive was given two plates, and CD8 memory was given one plate. The study deeply sequenced blood TCR repertoires of several healthy adults to estimate repertoire size and the extent of clonotype sharing between individuals. Libraries were prepared and TCR repertoires were sequenced by different laboratories using diverse techniques, in order to increase sequencing depth and limit assay-specific biases. Per donor, leukapheresis produced somewhere between about 0.94 and 9.5 billion PBMCs. The investigation overall reported the following: Based on pairwise subsampling, the degree of clonotype sharing among donors was expected to be affected by sequencing depth. Incomplete sequencing was indicated by rarefaction of sorted-subset datasets, despite the large sequencing depth. Naive subsets generally had larger estimated clonotype richness than memory subsets did. Sampling was restricted to blood, and TCR repertoires in tissue are likely to differ from TCR repertoires in blood. When four donors were compared, the shared fraction of clonotypes was about 5.4% for naive CD4, over 3% for naive CD8, 2% to 2.5% for memory CD4, and less than 0.5% for memory CD8. Higher generation probabilities were observed for clonotypes shared by all four sorted-subset donors than for non-shared clonotypes. The small number of donors limited the genetic and exposure-history diversity represented.

The donors were healthy, HIV-negative adults with no recently reported acute infections or vaccinations. Every donor was a Caucasian adult residing in Nashville, Tennessee, USA. CD4+ T cells were enriched by magnetic negative selection; naive cells were then positively selected on CD45RA, and the negative fraction formed the memory subset. After blood collection by leukapheresis, PBMCs were isolated using Ficoll-Histopaque density gradient centrifugation and then cryopreserved in the vapor phase of liquid nitrogen. Analytical flow cytometry was used to check the purity and quantity of every magnetically sorted T cell population. Genomic DNA was isolated from each sorted fraction and quantified by UV absorbance on a Nanodrop 2000c. The source is a man aged 25-45 years in good health. Input material: naive CD4+ T cells sorted from blood. This sample's cell subset or site label indicates: CD45RA+ positively selected.

CDR3 region: CASNVGTPYEQYF. The nucleotide sequence reads TGTGCCAGCAACGTGGGGACACCCTACGAGCAGTACTTC. The rearranged chain carries TRBV7-2 and TRBJ2-7; matching of 6 bases hints at TRBD1 as the D gene. CDR1 and CDR2, looked up from the germline V gene, are SGHTA and FQGNSA. Its CDR3 holds 13 amino acids, cysteine through phenylalanine. The CDR3 DNA has 39 bases and is translated from base 1. V is cut by 7 bases and J by 2 bases, and the space between the germline ends is 12 bases.